The present T cell receptor (beta chain) was sequenced within a study of blood T cell repertoires in COVID-19 (dated by TCRdb to the early 2020s). Regarding the complete study: Samples from collaborators originated in the United States, Italy and Spain and spanned both the acute and convalescent phases of COVID-19. The material from the prospective study consisted of cDNA or gDNA derived from T cells, B-cell-depleted T cells, or PBMCs. Deeply sampled blood TCRbeta repertoires from subjects exposed to, actively infected with, or recovered from COVID-19 were included in the dataset. The repertoires were released in a freely available public database meant as a resource for research on the immune response to SARS-CoV-2. The samples were drawn from two sources: the first 160 participants of the ongoing ImmuneRACE study, and 1,200 or so subjects contributed by 6 global collaborators. Sample metadata almost always included a de-identified subject ID, COVID-19 status, age in years and sex. Where available, HLA class I and class II types were obtained from metadata supplied by the sample provider rather than from assay-based typing. General findings and caveats noted by the study authors: The amount of clinical and demographic metadata varied by source and participant and was provided uncurated.

Participants in the prospective study were aged 18 to 89 years, lived in some 24 United States geographic areas, and enrolled through a virtual design. Cohort assignment in the prospective study relied on participant-reported clinical history from a screening survey and a study questionnaire. ImmuneRACE Cohort 3 recovered participants were defined by two consecutive negative NP/OP PCR tests, healthcare professional clearance, or symptom resolution. In the prospective study, whole blood, serum and a nasopharyngeal or oropharyngeal swab were collected from each participant by mobile phlebotomists. Additional blood draws and questionnaires over a 2-month period could optionally be provided by prospective study participants. Before DNA extraction, blood samples from the prospective study were shipped at room temperature or frozen. The CDR3 measures 15 amino acids from cysteine to phenylalanine. Only the CDR3 DNA stays, 45 bases, in frame from base 1. Reading the germline V gene gives CDR1 LGHNT and CDR2 FRNRAP. Ends trimmed: V by 1 base, J by 2 bases; bases unmatched to a gene: 5.

On this clone itself: It lacks a known antigen. It has no much larger one-base neighbor in the sample; base qualities were not kept.

TCRbeta CDR3 regions were amplified from genomic DNA by means of the immunoSEQ Assay, a bias-controlled multiplex PCR. As for how the authors treated the data: Nucleated cell counts per sample were estimated from amplification of reference gene primers within the assay. Sequence reads were collapsed and filtered to measure the absolute abundance of every unique TCRbeta CDR3 rearrangement. For each sample, productive Simpson clonality was calculated as the square root of Simpson's diversity index across productive rearrangements. TCRdb provides this immuneACCESS table in a form limited to in-frame rearrangements. Some clones are lacking; in checked studies, under half of them reflect an unresolved V gene, and why the rest are absent is not known. Clone size and V and J calls were adopted from that table, with D and trimming inferred from the DNA. This sample comprises approximately 480,000 clones, about 90% of them detected only once. The ten largest make up 0.7% of the sample.

The chain links TRBV12-5 with TRBJ2-7, and 7 junctional nucleotides match TRBD1. The sequencing sample was made of PBMCs or T cells enriched from blood (not recorded which). The receptor comes from a woman between 18 and 29 years old who had recovered from COVID-19. The DNA reads as follows: TGTGCTAGTGGTTTGGATCAGGGGGAAACCTACGAGCAGTACTTC. Translated, this is CASGLDQGETYEQYF.